This T cell receptor (beta chain) came from a study of blood T cell repertoires in COVID-19 (TCRdb year 2020). A note on the overall study: Samples covering the acute and convalescent phases of COVID-19 were provided by collaborators in the United States, Italy and Spain. The prospective study material was composed of cDNA or gDNA derived from T cells, B-cell-depleted T cells, or PBMCs. Deeply sampled blood TCRbeta repertoires from subjects exposed to, actively infected with, or recovered from COVID-19 were included in the dataset. The repertoires were released in a freely available public database meant as a resource for research on the immune response to SARS-CoV-2. Samples came from the ongoing ImmuneRACE study (first 160 participants) plus 1,254 subjects from 6 global collaborators. The sample metadata nearly always contained a de-identified subject ID, COVID-19 status, age in years and sex. Where available, HLA class I and class II types were obtained from metadata supplied by the sample provider rather than from assay-based typing.

TCRbeta CDR3 regions were amplified from genomic DNA by means of the immunoSEQ Assay, a bias-controlled multiplex PCR. Per the authors' processing: Within the assay, amplification of reference gene primers was used to estimate how many nucleated cells each sample contained. Sequence reads were collapsed and filtered to measure the absolute abundance of every unique TCRbeta CDR3 rearrangement. For each sample, productive Simpson clonality was calculated as the square root of Simpson's diversity index across productive rearrangements. The source is immuneACCESS, and TCRdb retained only in-frame sequences with V and J called. Part of the clones is not carried over; for the studies checked, unresolved V genes explain less than half of this, and the remainder is unexplained. That table gives V, J and clone size, and the DNA gave D and trimming. In all, the sample holds 440,000 or so clones, and around nine tenths of those were seen once. The top ten constitute roughly 1.5% of the sample.

Sequences LNHDA (CDR1) and SQIVND (CDR2) are obtained from the germline V gene (reference sequence). From the cysteine through the phenylalanine, the CDR3 covers 16 amino acids. The only DNA kept is the CDR3, 48 bases in frame from the first base. At the junction V is shortened by 5 bases and J by 4 bases; bases outside the gene matches: 11. Overall study outcomes, separate from this receptor: Clinical and demographic metadata were provided uncurated, with the amount varying by source and participant.

Comment on this clone: Which antigen it targets is not known. No much larger clone is present one base from it, and per-base qualities are unavailable.

One collaborating source in Seattle enrolled patients during active infection and followed them longitudinally through the course of disease. Collaborating institutions collected whole blood in K2EDTA tubes following their own protocols. For TCRbeta analysis, collaborators shipped samples in one of three forms: frozen whole blood, isolated PBMCs, or DNA extracted from either of those sample types. Rearrangement joined TRBV19 to TRBJ1-2, and 9 junction bases match TRBD1. What was sequenced was peripheral blood. The TCR originated in a woman between 40 and 55 years old with COVID-19, enrolled during active disease. The nucleotide sequence is TGTGCCAGTAGTGCTCAGATACAGGGGGCGGTCTATGGCTACACCTTC. Its protein is CASSAQIQGAVYGYTF.